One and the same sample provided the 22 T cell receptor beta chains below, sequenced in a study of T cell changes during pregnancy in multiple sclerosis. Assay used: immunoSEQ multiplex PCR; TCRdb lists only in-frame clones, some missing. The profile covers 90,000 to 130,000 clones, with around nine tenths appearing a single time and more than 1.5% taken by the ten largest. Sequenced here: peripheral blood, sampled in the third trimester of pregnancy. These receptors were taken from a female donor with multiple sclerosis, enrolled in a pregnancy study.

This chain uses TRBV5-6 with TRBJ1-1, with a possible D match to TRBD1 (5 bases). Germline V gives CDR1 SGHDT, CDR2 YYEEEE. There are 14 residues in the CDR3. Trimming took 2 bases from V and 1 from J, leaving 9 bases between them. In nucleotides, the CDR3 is TGTGCCAGCAGCTTTACTACAGGGAACACTGAAGCTTTCTTT. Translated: CASSFTTGNTEAFF.

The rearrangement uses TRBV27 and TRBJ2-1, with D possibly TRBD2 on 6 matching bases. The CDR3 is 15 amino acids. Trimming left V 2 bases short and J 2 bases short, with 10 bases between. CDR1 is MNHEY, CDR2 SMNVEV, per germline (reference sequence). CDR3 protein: CASSLLAPTYNEQFF. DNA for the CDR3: TGTGCCAGCAGTTTACTAGCGCCGACCTACAATGAGCAGTTCTTC.

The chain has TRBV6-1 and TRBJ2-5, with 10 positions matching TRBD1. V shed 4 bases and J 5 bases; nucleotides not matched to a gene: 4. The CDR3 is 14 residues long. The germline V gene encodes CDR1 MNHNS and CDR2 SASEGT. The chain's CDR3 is CASSARTGGETQYF. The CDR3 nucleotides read TGTGCCAGCAGTGCTAGGACAGGGGGTGAGACCCAGTACTTC.

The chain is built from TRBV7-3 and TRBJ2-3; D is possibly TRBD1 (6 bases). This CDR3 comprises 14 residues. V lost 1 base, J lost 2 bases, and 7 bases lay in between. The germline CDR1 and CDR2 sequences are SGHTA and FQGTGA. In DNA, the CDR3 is TGTGCCAGCAGCTTAAGGGGACACACAGATACGCAGTATTTT. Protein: CASSLRGHTDTQYF.

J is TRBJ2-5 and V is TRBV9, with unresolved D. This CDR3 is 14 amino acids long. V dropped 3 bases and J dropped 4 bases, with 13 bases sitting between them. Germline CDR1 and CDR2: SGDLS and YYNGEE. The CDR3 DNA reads TGTGCCAGCAGCGCCTACTCATCCTCAGAGACCCAGTACTTC. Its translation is CASSAYSSSETQYF. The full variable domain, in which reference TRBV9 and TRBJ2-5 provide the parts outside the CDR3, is DSGVTQTPKHLITATGQRVTLRCSPRSGDLSVYWYQQSLDQGLQFLIQYYNGEERAKGNILERFSAQQFPDLHSELNLSSLELGDSALYFCASSAYSSSETQYFGPGTRLLVL.

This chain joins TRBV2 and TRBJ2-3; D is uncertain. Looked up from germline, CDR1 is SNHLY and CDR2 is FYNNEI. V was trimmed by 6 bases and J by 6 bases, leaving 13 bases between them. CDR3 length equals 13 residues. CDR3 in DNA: TGTGCCAGCAGGAACAATAGCTACGATACGCAGTATTTT. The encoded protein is CASRNNSYDTQYF.

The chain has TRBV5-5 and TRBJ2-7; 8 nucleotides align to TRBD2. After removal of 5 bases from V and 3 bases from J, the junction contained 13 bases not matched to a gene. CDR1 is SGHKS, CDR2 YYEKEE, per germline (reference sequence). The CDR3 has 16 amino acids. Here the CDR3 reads CASSTRWDSGNYEQYF. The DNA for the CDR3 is TGTGCCAGCAGTACTAGGTGGGATAGCGGGAACTACGAGCAGTACTTC.

Here the CDR3 reads CASSSRGTLSPLHF. CDR3 DNA sequence: TGTGCCAGCAGTTCCAGGGGGACCCTTTCACCCCTCCACTTT. The chain has TRBV6-1 and TRBJ1-6; 7 bases are a match to TRBD1. V trimming: 5 bases; J trimming: 9 bases; junction bases outside the gene matches: 7. CDR3 length: 14 amino acids. The V gene's germline CDR1 is MNHNS and CDR2 SASEGT.

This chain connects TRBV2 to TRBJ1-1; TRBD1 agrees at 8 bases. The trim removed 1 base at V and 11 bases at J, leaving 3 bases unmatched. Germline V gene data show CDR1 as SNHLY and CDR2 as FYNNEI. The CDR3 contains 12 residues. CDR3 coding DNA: TGTGCCAGCAGTGAAGGACAGGGGTTCGCTTTCTTT. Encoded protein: CASSEGQGFAFF.

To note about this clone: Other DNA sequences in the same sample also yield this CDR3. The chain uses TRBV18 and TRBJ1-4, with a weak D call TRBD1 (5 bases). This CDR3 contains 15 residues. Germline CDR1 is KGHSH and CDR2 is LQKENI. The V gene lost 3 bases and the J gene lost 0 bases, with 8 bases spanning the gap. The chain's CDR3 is CASSPTGATNEKLFF. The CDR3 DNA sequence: TGTGCCAGCTCACCGACGGGGGCAACTAATGAAAAACTGTTTTTT.

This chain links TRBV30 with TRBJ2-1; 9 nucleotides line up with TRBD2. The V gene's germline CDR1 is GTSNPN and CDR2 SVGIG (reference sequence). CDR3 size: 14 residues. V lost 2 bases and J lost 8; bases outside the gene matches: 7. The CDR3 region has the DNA TGTGCCTGGAGTTACGCGGGGGGGGCCGATGAGCAGTTCTTC. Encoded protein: CAWSYAGGADEQFF.

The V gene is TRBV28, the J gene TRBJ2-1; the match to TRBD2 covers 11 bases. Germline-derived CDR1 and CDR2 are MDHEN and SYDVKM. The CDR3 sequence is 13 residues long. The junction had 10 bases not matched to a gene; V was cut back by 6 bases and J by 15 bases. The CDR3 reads CASRIAGGPIAFF. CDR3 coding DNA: TGTGCCAGCAGAATAGCGGGAGGGCCAATAGCGTTCTTC.

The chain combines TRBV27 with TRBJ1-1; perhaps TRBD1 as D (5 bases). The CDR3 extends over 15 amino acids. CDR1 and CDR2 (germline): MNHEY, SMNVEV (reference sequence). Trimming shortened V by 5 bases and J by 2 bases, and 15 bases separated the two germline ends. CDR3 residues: CASSLTGGINTEAFF. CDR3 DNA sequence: TGTGCCAGCAGTCTAACCGGGGGGATAAACACTGAAGCTTTCTTT.

The CDR3 nucleotides are TGTGCCAGCAGCTTAAACGGGGGAACTAATGAAAAACTGTTTTTT. Encoded protein: CASSLNGGTNEKLFF. V gene TRBV7-2 combines with J gene TRBJ1-4, with D perhaps TRBD1 (5 bases). The V and J ends lost 2 bases and 1 base respectively, with 8 bases between them. The CDR3 consists of 15 residues. CDR1 and CDR2 (germline): SGHTA, FQGNSA.

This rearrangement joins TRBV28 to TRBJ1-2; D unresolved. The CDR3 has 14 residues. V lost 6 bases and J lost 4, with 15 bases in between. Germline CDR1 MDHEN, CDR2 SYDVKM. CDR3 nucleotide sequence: TGTGCCAGCAGCCGACCCGGGGTAACCTATGGCTACACCTTC. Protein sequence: CASSRPGVTYGYTF.

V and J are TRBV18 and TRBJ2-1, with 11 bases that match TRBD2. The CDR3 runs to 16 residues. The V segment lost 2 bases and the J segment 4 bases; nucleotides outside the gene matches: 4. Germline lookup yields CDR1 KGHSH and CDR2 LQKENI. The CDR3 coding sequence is TGTGCCAGCTCACCAGACCTAGCGGGGGGTTACAATGAGCAGTTCTTC. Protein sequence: CASSPDLAGGYNEQFF.

In DNA, the CDR3 is TGTGCCAGCAGCTTGAGCTACAGGGAAGAGCAGTACTTC. Translated: CASSLSYREEQYF. This chain uses TRBV11-3 with TRBJ2-7; weak D call: TRBD1 (6 bases). CDR3 length: 13 residues. The ends were cut back, 3 bases at V and 7 bases at J, with 13 bases in the middle. The germline V gene has CDR1 SGHNT and CDR2 YENEEA.

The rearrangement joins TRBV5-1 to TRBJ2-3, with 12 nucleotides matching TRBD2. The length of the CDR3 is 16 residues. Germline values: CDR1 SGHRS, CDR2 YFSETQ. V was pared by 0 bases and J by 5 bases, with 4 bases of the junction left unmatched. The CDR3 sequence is CASSLGTSGNRDTQYF. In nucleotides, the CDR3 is TGCGCCAGCAGCTTGGGGACTAGCGGGAATAGAGATACGCAGTATTTT.

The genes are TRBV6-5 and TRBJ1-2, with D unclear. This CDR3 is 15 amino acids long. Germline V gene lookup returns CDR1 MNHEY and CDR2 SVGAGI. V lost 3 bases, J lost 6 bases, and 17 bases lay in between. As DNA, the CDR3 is TGTGCCAGCAGTTATCACCCGAGGGAGGGTAATGGCTACACCTTC. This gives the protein CASSYHPREGNGYTF.

CDR3 sequence (DNA): TGTGCCAGCACCCGGACTAGCGGCACAGATACGCAGTATTTT. Translated, it gives CASTRTSGTDTQYF. The chain has TRBV27 and TRBJ2-3; TRBD2 matches at 9 bases. Germline values: CDR1 MNHEY, CDR2 SMNVEV (reference sequence). The CDR3 is 14 residues long. The J segment lost 1 base and the V segment lost 7 bases, leaving 3 bases of the junction unmatched.

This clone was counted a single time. CDR3 protein: CASSISDSNSYNEQFF. The CDR3 DNA reads TGTGCCAGTAGTATATCGGACTCCAACTCCTACAATGAGCAGTTCTTC. The V gene is TRBV19, the J gene TRBJ2-1, with D maybe TRBD2 (5 bases). Germline assignment: CDR1 LNHDA and CDR2 SQIVND (reference sequence). This CDR3 contains 16 residues. V dropped 2 bases and J dropped 0 bases, with 11 bases sitting between them.

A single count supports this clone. CDR3 coding DNA: TGTGCCATCAGAGAGACGGGGGGTGGCACAGATACGCAGTATTTT. This sequence encodes CAIRETGGGTDTQYF. The V gene is TRBV10-3, the J gene TRBJ2-3; 7 bases are shared with TRBD2. The CDR3 contains 15 residues. V lost 6 bases and J lost 1; bases outside the gene matches: 7. The V gene's germline CDR1 is ENHRY and CDR2 SYGVKD.